Shown below are 5 T cell receptor beta chains from a single sample sequenced in a study of shared clonotypes between healthy human individuals. TCRdb's table, derived via immunoSEQ multiplex PCR, lists solely in-frame clones and lacks some. The sample includes approximately 2,300,000 clones, around 93% of them seen just once. Sequencing input: naive CD4+ T cells from PBMCs. Noted subset: CD45RA+ positively selected. All receptors come from a man between 18 and 29 years old in good health. Some clones in this sample may be carry-over from other donors' samples.

V is TRBV2 and J is TRBJ2-1; D is unclear. Trimming shortened V by 6 bases and J by 3 bases, and 15 bases separated the two germline ends. Germline CDR1 and CDR2: SNHLY and FYNNEI. The CDR3 sequence is 15 residues long. The CDR3 DNA follows: TGTGCCAGCAGCGTGCAGAAAACCGACTACAATGAGCAGTTCTTC. Amino acids: CASSVQKTDYNEQFF. Complete variable domain (other parts from reference TRBV2 and TRBJ2-1): EPEVTQTPSHQVTQMGQEVILRCVPISNHLYFYWYRQILGQKVEFLVSFYNNEISEKSEIFDDQFSVERPDGSNFTLKIRSTKLEDSAMYFCASSVQKTDYNEQFFGPGTRLTVL.

V usage is TRBV6-7 and J usage is TRBJ2-7; TRBD2 aligns across 11 bases. TRBV6-7 is filed as an ORF, its function uncertain. Trimming cost V 6 bases and J 0 bases; bases outside gene matches: 7. This CDR3 has 16 amino acids. Here the CDR3 DNA reads TGTGCCAGCAGACCCCCCGGGACTAGCGGCTCCTACGAGCAGTACTTC. It translates to CASRPPGTSGSYEQYF.

This chain joins TRBV7-2 and TRBJ1-2, with 7 bases aligning to TRBD1. CDR3 length: 13 residues. V lost 4 bases to trimming and J lost 8 bases; unmatched junction nucleotides: 7. The germline CDR1 and CDR2 sequences are SGHTA and FQGNSA. The CDR3 nucleotides are TGTGCCAGCAGCTGGCAAGGGGGCTGGGGCTACACCTTC. It encodes CASSWQGGWGYTF.

This clone was recorded once. Distinct nucleotide sequences in the sample also encode this CDR3. This chain links TRBV2 with TRBJ2-7, with D perhaps TRBD1 (5 bases). Germline CDR1 and CDR2: SNHLY and FYNNEI. The CDR3 covers 14 residues. V was shortened by 4 bases and J by 1 base, with 11 bases between the two germline ends. In DNA form, the CDR3 reads TGTGCCAGCAGTGTGGGGCAGGGTTCCTACGAGCAGTACTTC. This codes for CASSVGQGSYEQYF.

This clone showed up just once. The chain employs TRBV10-3 and TRBJ1-5, with 8 bases fitting TRBD1. The V and J ends lost 0 bases and 13 bases, in that order; junction bases with no gene match: 11. CDR3 length equals 15 residues. Germline CDR1 reads ENHRY; CDR2 reads SYGVKD. The CDR3 nucleotides are TGTGCCATCAGTGAGTCTGCGACAGGGGATGTACAACAGCATTTT. Its protein product is CAISESATGDVQQHF.